These 9 T cell receptor beta chains originate from one sample sequenced in a study of T cell responses to AZD1222 COVID-19 vaccine. Assay used: immunoSEQ multiplex PCR; TCRdb lists only in-frame clones, some missing. Of about 130,000 clones listed, about 94% are singletons. This sample comprised peripheral blood, obtained on day 0 of AZD1222 vaccination. The receptors originated from an adult in good health.

The V call is TRBV18, the J call TRBJ2-7; no clear D. There are 14 residues in the CDR3. V was clipped by 5 bases and J by 0 bases, with 11 bases between them. Germline V gene data show CDR1 as KGHSH and CDR2 as LQKENI. CDR3: CASSSGLSSYEQYF. The CDR3, as DNA: TGTGCCAGCTCATCAGGTTTGAGCTCCTACGAGCAGTACTTC.

The chain joins TRBV18 to TRBJ1-2; 7 bases align to TRBD1. V was clipped by 6 bases and J by 6 bases; unmatched bases: 7. This CDR3 has 13 residues. Germline V gives CDR1 KGHSH, CDR2 LQKENI. CDR3 coding DNA: TGTGCCAGCTCCCCAGGGACAGAGAATGGCTACACCTTC. Protein: CASSPGTENGYTF.

In this sample, this clone turned up once. The rearrangement joins TRBV10-3 to TRBJ1-4, with 7 bases identical to TRBD1. The CDR3 is 14 amino acids. V trimming: 6 bases; J trimming: 5 bases; junction bases outside the gene matches: 6. Germline loops: CDR1 ENHRY, CDR2 SYGVKD. The CDR3 nucleotides read TGTGCCATCAGGGATGGACAGGTCAATGAAAAACTGTTTTTT. This gives the protein CAIRDGQVNEKLFF.

This chain joins TRBV3-1 (or the pseudogene TRBV3-2) and TRBJ1-4; 7 bases map to TRBD1. This CDR3 is 14 amino acids long. The V gene's germline CDR1 is LGHDT and CDR2 YNNKEL (reference sequence). After removal of 5 bases from V and 7 bases from J, the junction contained 7 bases not matched to a gene. CDR3 in amino acids: CASSTTGWGEKLFF. DNA of the CDR3: TGTGCCAGCAGCACGACAGGGTGGGGTGAAAAACTGTTTTTT.

The rearrangement joins TRBV9 to TRBJ2-5; D ambiguous. The V gene's germline CDR1 is SGDLS and CDR2 YYNGEE. V lost 4 bases and J 4 bases, leaving 14 bases between the germline ends. The CDR3 extends over 14 amino acids. CDR3 sequence reads: CASSPSGVGETQYF. Written as DNA, the CDR3 is TGTGCCAGCAGCCCCTCTGGGGTCGGAGAGACCCAGTACTTC.

This chain joins TRBV6-5 and TRBJ1-2; 7 bases fit TRBD1. CDR1 MNHEY and CDR2 SVGAGI come from the germline V gene. V lost 7 bases to trimming and J lost 3 bases; unmatched junction nucleotides: 8. The CDR3 loop spans 14 amino acids. DNA of the CDR3: TGTGCCAGCAAGAGGGACAGAGACCACTATGGCTACACCTTC. Translation gives CASKRDRDHYGYTF.

This chain connects TRBV7-9 to TRBJ1-6; a weak D match, TRBD1 (6 bases). This CDR3 has 13 amino acids. V lost 4 bases and J 15 bases, leaving 16 bases between the germline ends. Germline V gene data show CDR1 as SEHNR and CDR2 as FQNEAQ (reference sequence). DNA for the CDR3: TGTGCCAGCAGCTCGCGGGACATTCCTTACCTCCACTTT. Translating it yields CASSSRDIPYLHF.

The chain is built from TRBV5-6 and TRBJ2-1; no clear D. The germline V gene has CDR1 SGHDT and CDR2 YYEEEE. The CDR3 has 11 amino acids. Trimming pared 0 bases from V and 8 bases from J, leaving 3 bases between. The CDR3 DNA reads as TGTGCCAGCAGCTTGGACTATGAGCAGTTCTTC. Translating it yields CASSLDYEQFF. The whole variable domain, remainder taken from reference TRBV5-6 and TRBJ2-1, is DAGVTQSPTHLIKTRGQQVTLRCSPKSGHDTVSWYQQALGQGPQFIFQYYEEEERQRGNFPDRFSGHQFPNYSSELNVNALLLGDSALYLCASSLDYEQFFGPGTRLTVL.

The CDR3 DNA is TGTGCCAGCAGTGAATCCCTACGTTCTTCACCCCTCCACTTT. It encodes CASSESLRSSPLHF. The chain has TRBV2 and TRBJ1-6; D unresolved. Germline V CDR1 and CDR2: SNHLY, FYNNEI. V lost 2 bases to trimming and J lost 9 bases, with 11 bases between them. The CDR3 runs 14 residues.